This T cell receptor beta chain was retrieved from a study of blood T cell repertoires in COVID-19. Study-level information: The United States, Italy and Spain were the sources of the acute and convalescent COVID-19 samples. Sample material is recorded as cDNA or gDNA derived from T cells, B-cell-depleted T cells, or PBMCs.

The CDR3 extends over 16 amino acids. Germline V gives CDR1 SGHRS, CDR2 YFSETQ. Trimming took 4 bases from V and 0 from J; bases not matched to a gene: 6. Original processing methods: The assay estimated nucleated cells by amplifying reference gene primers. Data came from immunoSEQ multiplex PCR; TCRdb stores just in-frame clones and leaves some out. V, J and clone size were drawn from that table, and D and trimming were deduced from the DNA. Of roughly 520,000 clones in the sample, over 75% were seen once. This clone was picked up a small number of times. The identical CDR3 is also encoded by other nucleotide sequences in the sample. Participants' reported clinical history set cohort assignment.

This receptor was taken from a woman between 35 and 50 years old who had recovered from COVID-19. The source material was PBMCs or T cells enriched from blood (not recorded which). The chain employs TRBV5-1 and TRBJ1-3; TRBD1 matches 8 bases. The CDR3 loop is CASSAGTGTSGNTIYF. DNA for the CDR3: TGCGCCAGCAGCGCCGGGACAGGAACCTCTGGAAACACCATATATTTT.